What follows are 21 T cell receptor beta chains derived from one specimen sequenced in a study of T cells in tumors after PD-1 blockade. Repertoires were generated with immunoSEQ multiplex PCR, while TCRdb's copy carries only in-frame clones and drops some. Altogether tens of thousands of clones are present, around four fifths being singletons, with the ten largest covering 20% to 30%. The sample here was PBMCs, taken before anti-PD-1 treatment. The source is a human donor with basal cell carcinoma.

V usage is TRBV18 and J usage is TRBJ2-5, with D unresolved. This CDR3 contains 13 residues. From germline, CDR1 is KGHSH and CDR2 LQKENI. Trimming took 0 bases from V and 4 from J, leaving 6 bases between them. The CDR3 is CASSPPSSETQYF. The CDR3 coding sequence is TGTGCCAGCTCACCACCGAGCTCAGAGACCCAGTACTTC.

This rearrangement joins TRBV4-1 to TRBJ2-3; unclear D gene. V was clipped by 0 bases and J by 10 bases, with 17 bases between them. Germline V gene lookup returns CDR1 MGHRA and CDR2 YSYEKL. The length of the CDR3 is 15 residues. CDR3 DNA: TGCGCCAGCAGCCAAGAGGAAGACCAGCTCATGGCGCAGTATTTT. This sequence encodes CASSQEEDQLMAQYF.

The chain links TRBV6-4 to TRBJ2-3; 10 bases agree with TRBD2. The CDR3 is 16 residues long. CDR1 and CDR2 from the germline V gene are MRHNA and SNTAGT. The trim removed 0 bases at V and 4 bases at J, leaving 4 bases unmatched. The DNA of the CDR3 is TGTGCCAGCAGTGACTCGATCAGCGGGGGGGCAGATACGCAGTATTTT. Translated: CASSDSISGGADTQYF.

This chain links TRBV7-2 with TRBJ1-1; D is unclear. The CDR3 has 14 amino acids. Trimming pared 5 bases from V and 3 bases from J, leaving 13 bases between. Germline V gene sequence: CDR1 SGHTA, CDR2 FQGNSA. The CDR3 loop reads CASSISTDDTEAFF. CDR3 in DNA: TGTGCCAGCAGCATCTCGACTGATGACACTGAAGCTTTCTTT.

Here the CDR3 reads CASSSDGVAKNIQYF. The CDR3 coding sequence is TGCGCCAGCAGCTCGGACGGGGTAGCCAAAAACATTCAGTACTTC. V and J are TRBV5-1 and TRBJ2-4, with D possibly TRBD2 on 5 matching bases. The V gene's germline CDR1 is SGHRS and CDR2 YFSETQ. V shed 3 bases and J shed 0 bases, with 10 bases lying between them. The length of the CDR3 is 15 residues.

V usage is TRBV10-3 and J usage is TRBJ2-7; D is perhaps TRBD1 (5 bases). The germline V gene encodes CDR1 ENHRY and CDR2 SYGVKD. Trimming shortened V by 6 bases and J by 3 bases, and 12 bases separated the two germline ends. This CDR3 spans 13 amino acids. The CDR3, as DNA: TGTGCCATCAGGGACACTACCATCTACGAGCAGTACTTC. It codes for CAIRDTTIYEQYF.

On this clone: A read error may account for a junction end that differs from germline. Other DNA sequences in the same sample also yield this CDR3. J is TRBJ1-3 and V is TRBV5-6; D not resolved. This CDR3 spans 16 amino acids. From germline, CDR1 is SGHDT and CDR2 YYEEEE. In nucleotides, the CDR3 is TGTGCCAGTAGCTTGGCCCGGCATCACTCTGGAAACACCATATATTTT. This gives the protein CASSLARHHSGNTIYF.

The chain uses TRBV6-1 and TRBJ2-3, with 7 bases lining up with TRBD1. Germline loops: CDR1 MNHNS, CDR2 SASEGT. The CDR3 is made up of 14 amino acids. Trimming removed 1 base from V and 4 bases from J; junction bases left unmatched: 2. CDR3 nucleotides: TGTGCCAGCAGTGAAGGAACAGGGGCAGATACGCAGTATTTT. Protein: CASSEGTGADTQYF.

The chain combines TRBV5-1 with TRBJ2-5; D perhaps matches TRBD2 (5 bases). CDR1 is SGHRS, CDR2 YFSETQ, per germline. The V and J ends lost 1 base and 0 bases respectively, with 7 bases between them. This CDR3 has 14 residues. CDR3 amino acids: CASSLQRDQETQYF. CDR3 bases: TGCGCCAGCAGCTTGCAGAGGGACCAAGAGACCCAGTACTTC.

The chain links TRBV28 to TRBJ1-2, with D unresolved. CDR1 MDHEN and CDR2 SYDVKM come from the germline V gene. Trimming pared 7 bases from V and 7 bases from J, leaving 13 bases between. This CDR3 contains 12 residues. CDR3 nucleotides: TGTGCCAGCACCACCGCGGAGTTTGGCTACACCTTC. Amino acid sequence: CASTTAEFGYTF.

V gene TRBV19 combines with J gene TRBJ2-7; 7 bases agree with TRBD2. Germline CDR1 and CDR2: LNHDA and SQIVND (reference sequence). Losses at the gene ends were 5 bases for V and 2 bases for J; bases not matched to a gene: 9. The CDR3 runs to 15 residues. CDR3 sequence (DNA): TGTGCCAGTAGTTCTACCGGGACTACCACCTACGAGCAGTACTTC. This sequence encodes CASSSTGTTTYEQYF.

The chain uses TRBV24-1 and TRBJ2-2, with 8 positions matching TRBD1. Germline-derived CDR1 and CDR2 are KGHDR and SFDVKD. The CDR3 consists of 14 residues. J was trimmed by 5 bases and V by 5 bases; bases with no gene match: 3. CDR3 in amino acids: CATSGTGWTGELFF. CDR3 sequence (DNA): TGTGCCACCAGTGGGACAGGGTGGACCGGGGAGCTGTTTTTT.

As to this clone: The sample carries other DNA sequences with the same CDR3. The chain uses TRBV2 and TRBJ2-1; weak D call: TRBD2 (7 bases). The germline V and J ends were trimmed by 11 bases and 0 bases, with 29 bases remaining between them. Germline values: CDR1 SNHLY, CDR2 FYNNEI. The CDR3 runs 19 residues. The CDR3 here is CAPCEGGAGVGSSYNEQFF. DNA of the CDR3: TGTGCCCCCTGTGAAGGGGGGGCGGGGGTGGGGAGCTCCTACAATGAGCAGTTCTTC.

The CDR3 DNA reads TGCGCCAGCAGACCCCGTGCTTATAGCGGGGGAGAGACCCAGTACTTC. This sequence encodes CASRPRAYSGGETQYF. This rearrangement joins TRBV10-1 to TRBJ2-5; 9 nucleotides align to TRBD2. Trimming at V came to 6 bases and at J to 4 bases, leaving 12 bases not matched to a gene. Germline V gives CDR1 WNHNN, CDR2 SYGVQD (reference sequence). The CDR3 has 16 amino acids.

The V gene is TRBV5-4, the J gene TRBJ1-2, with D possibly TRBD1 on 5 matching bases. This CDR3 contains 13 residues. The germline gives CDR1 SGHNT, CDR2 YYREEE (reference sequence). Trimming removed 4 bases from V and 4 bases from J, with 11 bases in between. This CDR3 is CASSLPGPYGYTF. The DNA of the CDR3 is TGTGCCAGCAGCCTCCCAGGGCCCTATGGCTACACCTTC.

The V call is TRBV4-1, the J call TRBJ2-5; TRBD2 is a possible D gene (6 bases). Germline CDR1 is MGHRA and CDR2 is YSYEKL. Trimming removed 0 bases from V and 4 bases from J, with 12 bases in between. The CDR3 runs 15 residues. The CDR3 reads CASSQDQGGVETQYF. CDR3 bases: TGCGCCAGCAGCCAAGATCAGGGCGGGGTAGAGACCCAGTACTTC.

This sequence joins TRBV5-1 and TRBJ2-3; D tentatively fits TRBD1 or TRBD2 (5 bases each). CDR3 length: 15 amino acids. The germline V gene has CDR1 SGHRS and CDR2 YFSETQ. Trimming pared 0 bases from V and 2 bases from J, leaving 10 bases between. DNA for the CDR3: TGCGCCAGCAGCTTGGACGGGGCCTACACAGATACGCAGTATTTT. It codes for CASSLDGAYTDTQYF.

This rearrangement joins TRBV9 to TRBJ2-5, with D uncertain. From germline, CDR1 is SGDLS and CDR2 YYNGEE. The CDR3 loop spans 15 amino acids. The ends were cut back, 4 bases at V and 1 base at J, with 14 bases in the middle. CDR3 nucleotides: TGTGCCAGCAGCCCCGGAAAAGGGTTCCAAGAGACCCAGTACTTC. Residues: CASSPGKGFQETQYF.

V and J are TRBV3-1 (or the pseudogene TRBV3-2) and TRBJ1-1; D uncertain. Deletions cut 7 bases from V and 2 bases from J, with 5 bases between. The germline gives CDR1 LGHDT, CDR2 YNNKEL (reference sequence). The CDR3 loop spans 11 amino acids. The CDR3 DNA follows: TGTGCCAGCACCGGAAACACTGAAGCTTTCTTT. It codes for CASTGNTEAFF.

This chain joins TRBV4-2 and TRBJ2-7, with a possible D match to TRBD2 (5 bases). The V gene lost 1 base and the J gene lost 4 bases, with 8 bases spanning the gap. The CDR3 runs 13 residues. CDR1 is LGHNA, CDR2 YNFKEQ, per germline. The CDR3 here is CASSQVRGYEQYF. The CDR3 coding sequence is TGTGCCAGCAGCCAAGTTCGGGGTTACGAGCAGTACTTC.

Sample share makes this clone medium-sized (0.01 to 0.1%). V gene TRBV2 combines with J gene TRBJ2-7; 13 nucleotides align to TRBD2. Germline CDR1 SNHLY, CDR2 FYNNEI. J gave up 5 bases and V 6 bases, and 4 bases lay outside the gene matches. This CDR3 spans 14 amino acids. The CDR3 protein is CASRPGLAGDEQYF. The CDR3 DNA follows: TGTGCCAGCAGACCAGGACTAGCGGGAGACGAGCAGTACTTC.